This T cell receptor (beta chain) is drawn from a study of cytomegalovirus exposure and HLA in healthy donors. Trimming cost V 4 bases and J 4 bases; bases outside gene matches: 2. The CDR3 consists of 15 residues. Germline V lookup: CDR1 MNHEY, CDR2 SMNVEV (reference sequence). PCR used 60 Vbeta primers and 13 Jbeta primers. Sequencing was performed with immunoSEQ multiplex PCR; in TCRdb, only in-frame clones are kept and a portion is missing. Of about 190,000 clones in the sample, over 70% are singletons; the top ten hold approximately 2%. V is TRBV27 and J is TRBJ2-2, with TRBD1 matching 11 bases. The sample consisted of PBMCs. This clonotype originated in a woman aged 30 to 39 in good health and CMV-seronegative. Here the CDR3 DNA reads TGTGCCAGCAGTTGGACAGGGGGCCCCACCGGGGAGCTGTTTTTT. This encodes CASSWTGGPTGELFF.